This T cell receptor beta chain appears in the sequencing data of a study of CD8 T cells in ankylosing spondylitis. Quantitative 5'-RACE with molecular barcodes produced the TCR beta libraries. TCRdb reprocessed the 5' RACE reads via MiXCR and lists one record per CDR3 protein. This table has just under 95,000 distinct CDR3 sequences, 8.5% to 9% appearing once. This clonotype came up many times. Its cognate antigen is unknown. CDR3 length: 14 residues. Study-level points and caveats: Disease-linked clones displayed a CD8+ phenotype and appeared relatively rarely in peripheral blood. Clones tied to disease were said to be significantly enriched in matched ankylosing spondylitis synovial fluid. About 8 highly homologous variants made up a TCR beta motif, and this motif appeared characteristic of ankylosing spondylitis blood.

This TCR derives from a male donor with ankylosing spondylitis or in good health (not recorded which). Sequences were obtained from blood, either unsorted or a sorted T cell fraction (not recorded which). The V call is TRBV21-1, the J call TRBJ2-7; the D segment call TRBD1 is taken from the table without a DNA check. TRBV21-1 is classified as a pseudogene. DNA for the CDR3: TGTGCCAGCACCGCCGGACAGGTCTCCTACGAGCAGTACTTC. The encoded protein is CASTAGQVSYEQYF.